This passage covers 6 T cell receptor beta chains from one sample sequenced in a study of naive and memory T cell subsets. Sample treatment: skin biopsy from PPD injection site in Mantoux-positive individual. The library had UMIs added by 3' ligation of an oligonucleotide to TCR cDNA. Amplification of ligated cDNA took four PCR rounds with SP2 and nested alpha and beta constant primers. TCRdb fed the UMI-ligation and nested PCR reads into MiXCR, producing one record per CDR3 protein. The repertoire holds about 14,000 distinct CDR3 sequences, roughly 5.2% seen once, with around 7.5% in the top ten. Sequencing was performed on skin, taken from a tuberculin skin test site. All receptors derive from an adult in good health.

In its sample, this clonotype was seen many times. The V call is TRBV4-1, the J call TRBJ2-7, with TRBD2 matching over 7 bases. This CDR3 comprises 17 residues. V shed 1 base and J 3 bases; nucleotides not matched to a gene: 12. Germline-derived CDR1 and CDR2 are MGHRA and YSYEKL. The CDR3 here is CASSQVGGFSVSYEQYF. The CDR3 nucleotides read TGCGCCAGCAGCCAAGTCGGGGGGTTCAGTGTAAGCTACGAGCAGTACTTC.

This clonotype qualifies as medium-sized. This sequence joins TRBV20-1 and TRBJ2-3; 12 bases align to TRBD2. Germline V gene sequence: CDR1 DFQATT, CDR2 SNEGSKA (reference sequence). CDR3 length: 17 residues. V dropped 7 bases and J dropped 2; count of bases not matched to a gene: 13. The CDR3 DNA is TGCAGTGTCCATTCTAGCGGGGGGGCCGACTCCACAGATACGCAGTATTTT. Translation: CSVHSSGGADSTDTQYF.

This clonotype occurred many times. V and J are TRBV4-3 and TRBJ1-2; D is undetermined. Germline V gene lookup returns CDR1 LGHNA and CDR2 YSLEER. The CDR3 runs to 14 residues. V lost 0 bases to trimming and J lost 8 bases, with 13 bases between them. The CDR3 DNA is TGCGCCAGCAGCCAAGAAGGAGGGCGAGGCGGCTACACCTTC. Its protein product is CASSQEGGRGGYTF.

This clonotype is termed medium-sized. V is TRBV5-1 and J is TRBJ2-1; 12 nucleotides match TRBD2. Germline trimming cut 1 base from V and 5 bases from J; bases unmatched to any gene: 7. CDR1 SGHRS and CDR2 YFSETQ come from the germline V gene. The CDR3 covers 17 residues. The CDR3 DNA reads as TGCGCCAGCAGCTTGCGGCCATGGACTAGCGGGGACAATGAGCAGTTCTTC. Amino acids: CASSLRPWTSGDNEQFF. The full variable domain, in which reference TRBV5-1 and TRBJ2-1 provide the parts outside the CDR3, is KAGVTQTPRYLIKTRGQQVTLSCSPISGHRSVSWYQQTPGQGLQFLFEYFSETQRNKGNFPGRFSGRQFSNSRSEMNVSTLELGDSALYLCASSLRPWTSGDNEQFFGPGTRLTVL.

This clonotype has more than one count but fewer than ten. The chain carries TRBV2 and TRBJ2-2; D ambiguous. The germline V gene has CDR1 SNHLY and CDR2 FYNNEI. The ends were cut back, 4 bases at V and 6 bases at J, with 6 bases in the middle. The CDR3 totals 12 residues. This CDR3 is CASSVESGELFF. CDR3 DNA sequence: TGTGCCAGCAGTGTTGAATCCGGGGAGCTGTTTTTT.

This clonotype was counted at least ten times. Written as DNA, the CDR3 is TGTGCCTCAGGACTGAGGTATGGCTACACCTTC. This codes for CASGLRYGYTF. J is TRBJ1-2 and V is TRBV11-2, with D uncertain. CDR1 is SGHAT, CDR2 FQNNGV, per germline. V shed 11 bases and J shed 5 bases, with 12 bases lying between them. The CDR3 runs 11 residues.